The 5 T cell receptor beta chains below were found in one sample sequenced in a study of T-cell memory formation after mild COVID-19. TCRdb processed the 5' RACE reads anew with MiXCR; each CDR3 protein has one entry. The sample has around 200,000 distinct CDR3 sequences; over 20% are singletons. Sample: PBMCs or a T cell subset sorted from them (not recorded which). The receptors shown here come from an adult woman who had mild COVID-19 (a few samples of this study predate the infection). Cell type and time point are not known.

The chain couples TRBV7-8 to TRBJ1-2; D may be TRBD1 (5 bases). This CDR3 comprises 15 residues. Germline V gene sequence: CDR1 SGHVS, CDR2 FQNEAQ. V dropped 5 bases and J dropped 0 bases, with 13 bases sitting between them. CDR3 in DNA: TGTGCCAGCAGCCCGTCGGGGGGTTCTAACTATGGCTACACCTTC. It yields the protein CASSPSGGSNYGYTF. Filled out from reference TRBV7-8 and TRBJ1-2, the complete variable domain reads GAGVSQSPRYKVAKRGQDVALRCDPISGHVSLFWYQQALGQGPEFLTYFQNEAQLDKSGLPSDRFFAERPEGSVSTLKIQRTQQEDSAVYLCASSPSGGSNYGYTFGSGTRLTVV.

The chain links TRBV11-2 to TRBJ2-4, with D uncertain. Germline V lookup: CDR1 SGHAT, CDR2 FQNNGV. The CDR3 runs to 15 residues. V lost 1 base and J lost 5, with 12 bases in between. CDR3 protein: CASSLVGTPQNIQYF. The DNA of the CDR3 is TGTGCCAGCAGCTTAGTGGGTACTCCACAAAACATTCAGTACTTC.

The J gene is TRBJ2-1, the V gene TRBV4-1; D is unresolved. V lost 0 bases and J lost 8, with 8 bases in between. Germline lookup yields CDR1 MGHRA and CDR2 YSYEKL. The CDR3 is made up of 13 amino acids. As DNA, the CDR3 is TGCGCCAGCAGCCAAGAGTCAGGTTATGAGCAGTTCTTC. It encodes CASSQESGYEQFF.

This clonotype turned up a few times. V and J are TRBV5-1 and TRBJ2-2; 10 nucleotides agree with TRBD1. Germline trimming cut 2 bases from V and 5 bases from J; bases unmatched to any gene: 3. The germline V gene encodes CDR1 SGHRS and CDR2 YFSETQ. The CDR3 runs to 15 residues. This chain's CDR3 is CASSFRDRGTGELFF. The CDR3 DNA reads TGCGCCAGCAGCTTCCGGGACAGGGGTACCGGGGAGCTGTTTTTT.

This sequence joins TRBV12-3 or TRBV12-4 and TRBJ1-5, with a tentative D call TRBD1 (5 bases). CDR3 length: 15 residues. The V end was cut by 4 bases, the J end by 2 bases, with 12 bases between. The CDR3: CASSYSGRGNQPQHF. CDR3 sequence (DNA): TGTGCCAGCAGTTATTCAGGGCGGGGCAATCAGCCCCAGCATTTT.